This T cell receptor beta chain was observed in a study of blood T cell repertoires in COVID-19 (dated by TCRdb to between 2020 and 2021). In the study overall: Collaborator samples came from the United States, Italy and Spain and covered acute and convalescent phases of COVID-19. The material from the prospective study consisted of cDNA or gDNA derived from T cells, B-cell-depleted T cells, or PBMCs. The dataset comprised deeply sampled blood TCRbeta repertoires from subjects exposed to, actively infected with, or recovered from COVID-19. The repertoires were released in a freely available public database intended as a resource for research on the immune response to SARS-CoV-2. The samples were drawn from the first 160 participants of the ongoing ImmuneRACE study and from under 1,500 subjects provided by 6 global collaborators. Sample metadata almost always included a de-identified subject ID, COVID-19 status, age in years and sex. Where available, HLA class I and class II types were obtained from metadata supplied by the sample provider rather than from assay-based typing. What the research found in general, with its limitations: Clinical and demographic metadata were provided uncurated, with the amount varying by source and participant.

Trimmed from V: 2 bases; trimmed from J: 3 bases; junction bases lacking a gene match: 4. Sequences SEHNR (CDR1) and FQNEAQ (CDR2) are obtained from the germline V gene (reference sequence). The CDR3 runs 16 residues from the cysteine to the phenylalanine. Only the CDR3 portion is preserved as DNA: 48 bases, with reading frame beginning at the first base. Another Seattle source contributed samples from volunteer blood donors who had recovered from COVID-19. The collaborating institutions used their own protocols to collect whole blood in K2EDTA tubes. For TCRbeta analysis, collaborators shipped samples as frozen whole blood, isolated PBMCs, or DNA extracted from either of those sample types. This clone was found once. No cognate antigen has been identified for it. It has no much larger one-base neighbor in the sample; base qualities were not kept. The immunoSEQ Assay, a bias-controlled multiplex PCR, was used to amplify TCRbeta CDR3 regions from genomic DNA. Under the source paper's analysis protocol: The number of nucleated cells in each sample was estimated from the amplification of reference gene primers within the assay. Sequence reads were collapsed and filtered to measure the absolute abundance of every unique TCRbeta CDR3 rearrangement. For each sample, productive Simpson clonality was calculated by taking the square root of Simpson's diversity index across productive rearrangements. TCRdb holds this immuneACCESS table with in-frame rearrangements only. Some clones are missing; in checked studies, unresolved V genes explain under half, and the rest has no known cause. V and J calls and clone size come straight from that table; D and trimming were deduced from the DNA. The sample table lists under 350,000 clones, roughly 85% of them with a count of one. The ten top clones hold about 5% of the sample.

Sequenced input: peripheral blood. The rearranged segments are TRBV7-9 and TRBJ1-2, and TRBD1 matches 12 of the central bases. This sequence was found in a man aged 55 to 70 who had recovered from COVID-19. The nucleotide sequence is TGTGCCAGCAGCTTACTGGGGACAGGGGGCTACTATGGCTACACCTTC. Translated, this is CASSLLGTGGYYGYTF.